This T cell receptor beta chain appears in the sequencing data of a study of response to subunit inactivated influenza vaccine. Overall study findings and caveats: New T cells are recruited in small numbers by each seasonal influenza vaccination, according to the authors' suggestion.

The V gene's germline CDR1 is DFQATT and CDR2 SNEGSKA (reference sequence). The CDR3 covers 15 residues. The germline V and J ends were trimmed by 2 bases and 3 bases, with 14 bases remaining between them. In regard to this clonotype: Its antigen remains unidentified.

MiXCR was run by TCRdb on the RT-PCR reads, yielding one entry per CDR3 protein. The table shows roughly 780,000 distinct CDR3 sequences, with around a sixth occurring only once. This clonotype originated in a middle-aged man who received an inactivated influenza vaccine. The chain links TRBV20-1 to TRBJ2-1; D tentatively reads TRBD1 or TRBD2 (5 bases each). Specimen: PBMCs from blood, collected roughly 5 days after vaccination. CDR3 residues: CSARPPGTRYNEQFF. DNA for the CDR3: TGCAGTGCTAGACCACCCGGGACCCGCTACAATGAGCAGTTCTTC.